This T cell receptor beta chain originates from a study of cytomegalovirus exposure and HLA in healthy donors. PCR employed 60 Vbeta and 13 Jbeta primers. Data came from immunoSEQ multiplex PCR; TCRdb stores just in-frame clones and leaves some out. The sample lists roughly 110,000 clones, around 70% occurring once. The CDR3 sequence is 20 residues long. Germline lookup yields CDR1 SGHVS and CDR2 FQNEAQ. V dropped 6 bases and J dropped 0; count of bases not matched to a gene: 16. The chain combines TRBV7-8 with TRBJ1-4; 10 nucleotides agree with TRBD1. The sequenced material came from PBMCs. The origin of this receptor is a man in his thirties or forties in good health and CMV-seropositive. The CDR3 here is CASSPSGQGPSFTTNEKLFF. The CDR3 bases are TGTGCCAGCAGTCCCTCGGGACAGGGGCCTTCTTTTACAACTAATGAAAAACTGTTTTTT.